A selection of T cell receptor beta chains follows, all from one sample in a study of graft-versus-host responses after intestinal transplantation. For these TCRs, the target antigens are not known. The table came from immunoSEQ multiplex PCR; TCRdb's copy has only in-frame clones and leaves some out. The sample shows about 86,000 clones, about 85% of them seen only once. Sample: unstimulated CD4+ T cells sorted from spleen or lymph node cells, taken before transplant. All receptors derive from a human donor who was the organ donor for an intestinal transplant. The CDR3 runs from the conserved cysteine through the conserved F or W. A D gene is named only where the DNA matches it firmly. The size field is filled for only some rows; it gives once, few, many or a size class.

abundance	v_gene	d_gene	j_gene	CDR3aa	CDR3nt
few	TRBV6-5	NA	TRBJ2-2	CASSYLLTGELFF	TGTGCCAGCAGTTACCTTCTCACCGGGGAGCTGTTTTTT
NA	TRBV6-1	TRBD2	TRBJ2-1	CASSGPAGWPPYNEQFF	TGTGCCAGCAGTGGACCAGCGGGGTGGCCCCCCTACAATGAGCAGTTCTTC
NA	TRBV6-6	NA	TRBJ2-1	CASANRYNEQFF	TGTGCCAGCGCGAACAGGTACAATGAGCAGTTCTTC
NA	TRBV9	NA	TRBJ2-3	CASSGPGGLSTDTQYF	TGTGCCAGCAGCGGCCCAGGTGGGCTCAGCACAGATACGCAGTATTTT
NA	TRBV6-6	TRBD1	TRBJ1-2	CASSLKDRDYGYTF	TGTGCCAGCAGTCTCAAGGACAGGGATTATGGCTACACCTTC
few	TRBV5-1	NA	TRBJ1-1	CASSSTGPGRGTEAFF	TGCGCCAGCAGCTCAACGGGCCCAGGGAGGGGTACTGAAGCTTTCTTT
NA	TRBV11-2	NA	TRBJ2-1	CASSPMGGIYNEQFF	TGTGCCAGCAGCCCCATGGGCGGGATCTACAATGAGCAGTTCTTC
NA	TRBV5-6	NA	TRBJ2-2	CASSLRVRRRNSGELFF	TGTGCCAGCAGCTTGCGCGTGCGACGGAGGAACTCGGGGGAGCTGTTTTTT
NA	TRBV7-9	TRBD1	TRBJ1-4	CASRPKQGALGRNEKLFF	TGTGCCAGCAGGCCAAAACAGGGGGCACTGGGCCGGAATGAAAAACTGTTTTTT
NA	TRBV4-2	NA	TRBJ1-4	CASSRLPGANEKLFF	TGTGCCAGCAGCCGACTCCCGGGAGCTAATGAAAAACTGTTTTTT
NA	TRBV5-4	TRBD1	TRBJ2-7	CASSGGQPPYEQYF	TGTGCCAGCAGCGGGGGACAGCCTCCCTACGAGCAGTACTTC
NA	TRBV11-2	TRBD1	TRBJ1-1	CASSLPQGGNTEAFF	TGTGCCAGCAGCTTACCCCAGGGGGGGAACACTGAAGCTTTCTTT
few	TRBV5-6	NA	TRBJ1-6	CASSLGWGLSSPLHF	TGTGCCAGCAGCTTGGGGTGGGGCCTTTCCTCACCCCTCCACTTT
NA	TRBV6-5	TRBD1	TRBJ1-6	CASTRQGANNSPLHF	TGTGCCAGCACCCGACAGGGGGCCAATAATTCACCCCTCCACTTT
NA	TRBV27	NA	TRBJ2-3	CASSHSLSVSTDTQYF	TGTGCCAGCAGTCACAGCCTCTCAGTTAGCACAGATACGCAGTATTTT
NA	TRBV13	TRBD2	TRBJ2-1	CASSPAILAGGRNEQFF	TGTGCCAGCAGCCCGGCGATACTAGCGGGGGGACGCAATGAGCAGTTCTTC
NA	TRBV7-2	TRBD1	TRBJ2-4	CASSQTLGQVAKNIQYF	TGTGCCAGCAGTCAAACCCTTGGACAGGTAGCCAAAAACATTCAGTACTTC
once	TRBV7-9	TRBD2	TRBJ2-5	CASSPHRTSGETQYF	TGTGCCAGCAGCCCGCACCGGACTAGCGGGGAGACCCAGTACTTC
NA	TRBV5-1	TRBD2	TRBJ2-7	CASSLGGSGAYEQYF	TGCGCCAGCAGCTTAGGCGGGAGTGGGGCCTACGAGCAGTACTTC
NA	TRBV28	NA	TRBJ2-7	CASSLRGTTYEQYF	TGTGCCAGCAGTTTAAGAGGTACCACCTACGAGCAGTACTTC
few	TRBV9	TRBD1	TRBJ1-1	CASSHESAGTVNTEAFF	TGTGCCAGCAGCCACGAATCGGCGGGGACAGTGAACACTGAAGCTTTCTTT
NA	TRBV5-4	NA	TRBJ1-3	CASSLAGRGNGNTIYF	TGTGCCAGCAGCTTGGCCGGGAGGGGGAATGGAAACACCATATATTTT
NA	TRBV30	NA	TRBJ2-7	CAWTGSKSYEQYF	TGTGCCTGGACAGGGTCAAAATCCTACGAGCAGTACTTC
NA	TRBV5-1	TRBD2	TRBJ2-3	CASSLDGLAGGSTDTQYF	TGCGCCAGCAGCTTGGATGGCCTAGCGGGGGGGAGCACAGATACGCAGTATTTT
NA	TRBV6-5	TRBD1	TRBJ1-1	CASSYLRQGKTEAFF	TGTGCCAGCAGTTACCTCCGACAGGGGAAAACTGAAGCTTTCTTT
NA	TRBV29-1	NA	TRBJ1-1	CSVLVVRDTEAFF	TGCAGCGTTCTAGTTGTTCGCGACACTGAAGCTTTCTTT
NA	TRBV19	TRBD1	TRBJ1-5	CASSPRDRNQPQHF	TGTGCCAGTAGTCCCCGGGACAGAAATCAGCCCCAGCATTTT
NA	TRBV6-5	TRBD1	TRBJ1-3	CASSSGQAGRGNTIYF	TGTGCCAGCAGTTCTGGACAGGCTGGGCGTGGAAACACCATATATTTT
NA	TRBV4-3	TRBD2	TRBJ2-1	CASSQEWTSGSSSSYNEQFF	TGCGCCAGCAGCCAAGAATGGACTAGCGGGAGTTCGAGCTCCTACAATGAGCAGTTCTTC
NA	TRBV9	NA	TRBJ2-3	CASSPHGRRVTVGGTQYF	TGTGCCAGCAGCCCTCATGGGCGGAGGGTAACGGTGGGGGGTACGCAGTATTTT
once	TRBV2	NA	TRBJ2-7	CARTIPGGDEQYF	TGTGCCAGAACCATACCCGGCGGGGACGAGCAGTACTTC
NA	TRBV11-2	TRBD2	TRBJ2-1	CASIKRTSGGNEQFF	TGTGCCAGCATCAAACGGACTAGCGGGGGTAATGAGCAGTTCTTC
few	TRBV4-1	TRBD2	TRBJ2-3	CASSPRTSGSDTQYF	TGCGCCAGCAGCCCTCGGACTAGCGGATCAGATACGCAGTATTTT
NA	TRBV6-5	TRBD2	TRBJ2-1	CASSPLAGGNEQFF	TGTGCCAGCAGTCCGCTAGCGGGAGGGAATGAGCAGTTCTTC
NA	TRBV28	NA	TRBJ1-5	CASSFSPEVQPQHF	TGTGCCAGCAGTTTTTCCCCTGAGGTACAACCCCAGCATTTT
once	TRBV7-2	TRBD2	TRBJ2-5	CASSSHLTSGGKTQYF	TGTGCCAGCAGCTCCCACCTAACTAGCGGGGGAAAGACCCAGTACTTC
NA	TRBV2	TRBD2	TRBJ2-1	CASTGLAGGEQFF	TGTGCCAGCACGGGACTAGCGGGAGGGGAGCAGTTCTTC
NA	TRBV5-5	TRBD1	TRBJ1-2	CASSIGGRALFTF	TGTGCCAGCAGCATAGGGGGCAGGGCATTGTTCACCTTC
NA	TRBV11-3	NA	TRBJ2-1	CASSFLASNEQFF	TGTGCCAGCAGCTTTCTAGCAAGTAATGAGCAGTTCTTC
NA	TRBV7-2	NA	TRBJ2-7	CASSPADSRDRAYF	TGTGCCAGCAGCCCTGCGGACAGCAGAGATCGGGCGTACTTC
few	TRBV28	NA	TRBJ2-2	CATKIGHTGNTGELFF	TGTGCCACCAAAATCGGACACACCGGGAACACCGGGGAGCTGTTTTTT
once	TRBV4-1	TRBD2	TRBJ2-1	CASSQARGDLTYNEQFF	TGCGCCAGCAGCCAAGCTCGGGGGGACTTGACCTACAATGAGCAGTTCTTC
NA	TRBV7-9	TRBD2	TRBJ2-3	CASSREGTSLSF	TGTGCCAGCAGCCGGGAGGGAACTAGCCTCTCATTT
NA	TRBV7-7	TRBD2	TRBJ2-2	CASSFGGGNTGELFF	TGTGCTAGCAGCTTTGGGGGGGGTAACACCGGGGAGCTGTTTTTT
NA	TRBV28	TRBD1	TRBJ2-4	CASSPPPGGGHIQYF	TGTGCCAGCTCCCCCCCGCCAGGGGGCGGGCACATTCAGTACTTC
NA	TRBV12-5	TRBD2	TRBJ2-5	CASGLVLLASEETQYF	TGTGCTAGTGGTTTGGTCCTACTAGCGAGCGAAGAGACCCAGTACTTC
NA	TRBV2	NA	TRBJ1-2	CATEDMTYGYTF	TGTGCCACCGAGGACATGACCTATGGCTACACCTTC